A selection of T cell receptor beta chains follows, all from one sample in a study of cytomegalovirus exposure and HLA in healthy donors. TCRdb's table, derived via immunoSEQ multiplex PCR, lists solely in-frame clones and lacks some. This repertoire shows some 150,000 clones, about 75% found once; its top ten account for roughly 5.8%. The sample was PBMCs. These receptors were collected from a man in his forties in good health and CMV-seropositive. Each CDR3 is given with its conserved first and last residue. The D gene is left open where the match is weak. Only some rows state a clone size, as once, few, many or a class for expanded clones.

d_gene	abundance	j_gene	v_gene	CDR3aa	CDR3nt
.	.	TRBJ2-7	TRBV30	CASGYFYEQYF	TGTGCCTCGGGTTATTTCTACGAGCAGTACTTC
TRBD2	.	TRBJ2-2	TRBV29-1	CSVYPRAGEDTGELFF	TGCAGCGTATACCCTCGAGCGGGAGAGGACACCGGGGAGCTGTTTTTT
TRBD1	.	TRBJ2-7	TRBV19	CASSTRQGPEQYF	TGTGCCAGTAGTACAAGACAGGGCCCCGAGCAGTACTTC
.	.	TRBJ2-3	TRBV29-1	CSVDGSKDTDTQYF	TGCAGCGTGGACGGGAGTAAGGATACAGATACGCAGTATTTT
.	.	TRBJ1-5	TRBV28	CASSFRREGNQPQHF	TGTGCCAGCAGTTTCCGCAGGGAGGGCAATCAGCCCCAGCATTTT
TRBD2	.	TRBJ2-7	TRBV11-3	CASSFGTSGSLDEQYF	TGTGCCAGCAGCTTTGGGACTAGCGGGAGTTTAGACGAGCAGTACTTC
.	.	TRBJ1-1	TRBV7-2	CASRQFVDRGTEAFF	TGTGCCAGCAGGCAATTTGTCGACCGGGGGACTGAAGCTTTCTTT
.	.	TRBJ2-1	TRBV10-2	CASSDQPRVNEQFF	TGCGCCAGCAGCGACCAGCCCCGGGTCAATGAGCAGTTCTTC
.	few	TRBJ2-5	TRBV5-6	CASSLYGTGYYDQETQYF	TGTGCCAGCAGCTTGTACGGAACAGGGTATTATGACCAAGAGACCCAGTACTTC
.	few	TRBJ2-2	TRBV5-1	CASSLGGTANTGELFF	TGCGCCAGCAGCTTGGGCGGGACAGCGAACACCGGGGAGCTGTTTTTT
TRBD1	.	TRBJ2-7	TRBV4-1	CASSQRQGAYEQYF	TGCGCCAGCAGCCAGCGACAGGGGGCCTACGAGCAGTACTTC
TRBD1	.	TRBJ2-7	TRBV4-2	CASSHRDRDEQYF	TGTGCCAGCAGCCACCGGGACAGGGACGAGCAGTACTTC
.	.	TRBJ1-5	TRBV28	CASSLLVFNSNQPQHF	TGTGCCAGCAGTTTATTAGTCTTCAATAGCAATCAGCCCCAGCATTTT
TRBD1	.	TRBJ2-7	TRBV18	CASSPGQGNSYEQYF	TGTGCCAGCTCACCGGGACAGGGAAACTCCTACGAGCAGTACTTC
.	.	TRBJ2-7	TRBV19	CASSIGAGYNFEQYF	TGTGCCAGTAGTATAGGAGCGGGTTACAACTTCGAGCAGTACTTC
.	.	TRBJ2-1	TRBV7-2	CASSSPRTDNEQFF	TGTGCCAGCAGCTCCCCCCGGACAGACAATGAGCAGTTCTTC
.	.	TRBJ1-5	TRBV19	CASSPTGRGNQPQHF	TGTGCCAGTAGTCCTACGGGTCGGGGCAATCAGCCCCAGCATTTT
TRBD2	few	TRBJ2-1	TRBV5-1	CASSGGGLPNNEQFF	TGCGCCAGCAGCGGGGGGGGACTACCTAACAATGAGCAGTTCTTC
.	.	TRBJ2-3	TRBV9	CASSATSLSTDTQYF	TGTGCCAGCAGCGCGACTAGTTTGAGCACAGATACGCAGTATTTT
.	.	TRBJ1-2	TRBV5-6	CASTQSGEGYGYTF	TGTGCCAGCACCCAAAGCGGGGAAGGATATGGCTACACCTTC
.	.	TRBJ2-3	TRBV29-1	CSARSTDTQYF	TGCAGCGCTCGGAGCACAGATACGCAGTATTTT
TRBD1	.	TRBJ2-5	TRBV4-2	CASSPQDRGVQTQYF	TGTGCCAGCAGCCCTCAGGACAGGGGAGTACAGACCCAGTACTTC
TRBD1	.	TRBJ2-3	TRBV5-4	CASSSRGHSTDTQYF	TGTGCCAGCAGCTCGAGGGGGCACAGCACAGATACGCAGTATTTT
TRBD2	once	TRBJ2-1	TRBV27	CASSLKGLGTYEQFF	TGTGCCAGCAGTTTGAAAGGACTAGGTACTTATGAGCAGTTCTTC
.	.	TRBJ2-3	TRBV21-1	CASSKDPGGDTQYF	TGTGCCAGCAGCAAAGATCCCGGGGGAGATACGCAGTATTTT
TRBD1	.	TRBJ1-2	TRBV12-5	CASGPDRGGYGYTF	TGTGCTAGTGGCCCGGACAGGGGAGGGTATGGCTACACCTTC
.	.	TRBJ2-5	TRBV5-1	CASSLAALREQYF	TGCGCCAGCAGCTTGGCCGCTCTTCGGGAGCAGTACTTC
.	.	TRBJ2-2	TRBV7-6	CASSSYTGELFF	TGTGCCAGCAGCTCTTATACCGGGGAGCTGTTTTTT
.	.	TRBJ2-1	TRBV5-1	CASSLGLAVGEQFF	TGCGCCAGCAGCTTGGGCCTAGCCGTTGGTGAGCAGTTCTTC
TRBD2	.	TRBJ2-3	TRBV7-6	CASSFSTAGTSGSWNTQYF	TGTGCCAGCAGCTTCTCTACCGCCGGGACTAGCGGGAGTTGGAATACGCAGTATTTT
TRBD2	.	TRBJ2-3	TRBV5-4	CASSLFLIAGDSTDTQYF	TGTGCCAGCAGCTTGTTCCTCATAGCGGGGGATTCCACAGATACGCAGTATTTT
TRBD2	.	TRBJ2-5	TRBV19	CASSTYSGPGETQYF	TGTGCCAGTAGTACTTATAGCGGGCCAGGGGAGACCCAGTACTTC
.	.	TRBJ1-3	TRBV28	CASSSPSGNSGNTVYF	TGTGCCAGCAGTTCTCCTTCCGGGAACTCTGGAAACACCGTATATTTT
TRBD1	.	TRBJ1-1	TRBV6-5	CASRRDRGIPWAFF	TGTGCCAGCAGAAGGGACAGGGGTATTCCCTGGGCTTTCTTT
TRBD2	once	TRBJ2-1	TRBV9	CASSAVSGLSYNEQFF	TGTGCCAGCAGCGCGGTTAGCGGGCTCTCCTACAATGAGCAGTTCTTC
.	few	TRBJ1-2	TRBV5-1	CASSSDWGGSYGYTF	TGCGCCAGCAGCTCCGATTGGGGAGGGTCCTATGGCTACACCTTC
.	once	TRBJ1-1	TRBV14	CASSPLTGFNEAFF	TGTGCCAGCAGCCCACTTACAGGGTTCAATGAAGCTTTCTTT
.	.	TRBJ1-2	TRBV27	CASSPTVRTGYTF	TGTGCCAGCAGTCCGACAGTTCGGACCGGCTACACCTTC
.	.	TRBJ1-1	TRBV5-1	CASSLGGNTEAFF	TGCGCCAGCAGCTTGGGCGGAAACACTGAAGCTTTCTTT
TRBD1	.	TRBJ2-7	TRBV11-3	CASSQQTGGHYEQYF	TGTGCCAGCAGCCAACAGACAGGGGGCCACTACGAGCAGTACTTC
TRBD1	.	TRBJ2-7	TRBV19	CASSIVDRAYEQYF	TGTGCCAGTAGTATAGTGGACAGGGCCTACGAGCAGTACTTC
.	once	TRBJ1-3	TRBV5-4	CASSLSAVGNTIYF	TGTGCCAGCAGCTTGTCAGCGGTTGGAAACACCATATATTTT
.	.	TRBJ2-3	TRBV6-1	CASSEDPYTDTQYF	TGTGCCAGCAGTGAAGACCCCTACACAGATACGCAGTATTTT
TRBD1	.	TRBJ2-5	TRBV5-1	CASSPAGTAQLETQYF	TGCGCCAGCAGCCCCGCTGGGACAGCTCAACTAGAGACCCAGTACTTC
TRBD2	few	TRBJ2-1	TRBV5-1	CASSGVAGGSWWIEQFF	TGCGCCAGCAGTGGGGTAGCGGGAGGGTCGTGGTGGATTGAGCAGTTCTTC
.	.	TRBJ1-1	TRBV5-4	CASSLGGRGTEAFF	TGTGCCAGCAGCTTGGGAGGGCGAGGTACTGAAGCTTTCTTT
TRBD1	.	TRBJ2-2	TRBV19	CASRGGQGETGELFF	TGTGCCAGTAGGGGCGGACAGGGGGAGACCGGGGAGCTGTTTTTT
.	.	TRBJ2-5	TRBV5-1	CASSFRDQETQYF	TGCGCCAGCAGCTTCAGGGACCAAGAGACCCAGTACTTC
TRBD2	.	TRBJ2-7	TRBV19	CASSPTTSGSFEQYF	TGTGCCAGTAGTCCTACGACTAGCGGGAGTTTCGAGCAGTACTTC
.	.	TRBJ2-3	TRBV11-3	CASSPRQFLTDTQYF	TGTGCCAGCAGCCCAAGACAGTTTCTCACAGATACGCAGTATTTT
.	.	TRBJ1-2	TRBV9	CASSVVPGGYGYTF	TGTGCCAGCAGCGTAGTACCGGGTGGCTATGGCTACACCTTC